This T cell receptor beta chain emerged from a study of cytomegalovirus exposure and HLA in healthy donors. Findings and caveats of the study: TRBV6-2, TRBV6-3 and other indistinguishable V segments were excluded.

The primer mix had 60 Vbeta and 13 Jbeta primers. The repertoire was sequenced with immunoSEQ multiplex PCR; TCRdb's copy has only in-frame clones and lacks some. The data hold more than 75,000 clones, with 70% to 80% observed a single time. This clone was found once. The antigen is undetermined. The length of the CDR3 is 16 residues. J lost 6 bases, V lost 5 bases, and 11 bases had no gene match. Germline V gene sequence: CDR1 LNHDA, CDR2 SQIVND (reference sequence). This receptor was taken from a woman between 40 and 55 years old in good health and CMV-seropositive. Sequenced: PBMCs. This chain links TRBV19 with TRBJ2-1; 9 bases agree with TRBD1. In nucleotides, the CDR3 is TGTGCCAGTAGTGCCCTCGGGACAGGGCTTATCAATGAGCAGTTCTTC. As protein: CASSALGTGLINEQFF.